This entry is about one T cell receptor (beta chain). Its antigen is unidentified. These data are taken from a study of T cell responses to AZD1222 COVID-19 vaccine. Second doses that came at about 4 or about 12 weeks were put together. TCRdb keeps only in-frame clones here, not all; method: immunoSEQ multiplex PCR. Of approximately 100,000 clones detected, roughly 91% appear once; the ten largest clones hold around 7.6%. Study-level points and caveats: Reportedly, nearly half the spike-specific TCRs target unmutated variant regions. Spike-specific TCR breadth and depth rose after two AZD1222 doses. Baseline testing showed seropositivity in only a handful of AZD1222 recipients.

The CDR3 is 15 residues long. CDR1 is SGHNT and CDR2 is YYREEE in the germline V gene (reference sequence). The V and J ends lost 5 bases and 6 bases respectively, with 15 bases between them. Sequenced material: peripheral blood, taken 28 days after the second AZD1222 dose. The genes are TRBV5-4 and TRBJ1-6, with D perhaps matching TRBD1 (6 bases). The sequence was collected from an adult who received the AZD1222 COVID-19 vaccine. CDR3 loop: CASRPPEGGNSPLHF. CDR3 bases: TGTGCCAGCAGACCGCCTGAGGGGGGTAATTCACCCCTCCACTTT.